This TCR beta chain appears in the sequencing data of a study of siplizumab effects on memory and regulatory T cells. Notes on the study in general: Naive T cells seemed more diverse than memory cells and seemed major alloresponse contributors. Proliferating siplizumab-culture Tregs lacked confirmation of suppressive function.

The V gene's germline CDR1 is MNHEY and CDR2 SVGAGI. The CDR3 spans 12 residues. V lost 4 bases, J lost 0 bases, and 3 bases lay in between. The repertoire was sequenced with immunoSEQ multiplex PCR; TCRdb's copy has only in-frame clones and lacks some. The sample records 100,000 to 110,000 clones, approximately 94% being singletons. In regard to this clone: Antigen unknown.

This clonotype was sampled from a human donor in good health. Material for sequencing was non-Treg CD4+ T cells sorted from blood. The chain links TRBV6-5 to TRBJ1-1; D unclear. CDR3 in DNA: TGTGCCAGCAGTTCAGTGAACACTGAAGCTTTCTTT. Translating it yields CASSSVNTEAFF.